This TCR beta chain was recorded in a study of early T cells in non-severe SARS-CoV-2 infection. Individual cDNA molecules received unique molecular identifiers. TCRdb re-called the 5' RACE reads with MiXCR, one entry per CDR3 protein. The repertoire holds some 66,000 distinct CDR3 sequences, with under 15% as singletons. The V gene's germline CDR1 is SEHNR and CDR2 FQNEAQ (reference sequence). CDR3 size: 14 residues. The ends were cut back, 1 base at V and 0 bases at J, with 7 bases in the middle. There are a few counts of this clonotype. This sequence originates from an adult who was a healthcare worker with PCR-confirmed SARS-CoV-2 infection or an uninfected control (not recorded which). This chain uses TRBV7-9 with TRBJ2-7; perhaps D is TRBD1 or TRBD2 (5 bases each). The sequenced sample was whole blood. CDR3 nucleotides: TGTGCCAGCAGCTTAGAGGGGAGCTCCTACGAGCAGTACTTC. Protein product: CASSLEGSSYEQYF.